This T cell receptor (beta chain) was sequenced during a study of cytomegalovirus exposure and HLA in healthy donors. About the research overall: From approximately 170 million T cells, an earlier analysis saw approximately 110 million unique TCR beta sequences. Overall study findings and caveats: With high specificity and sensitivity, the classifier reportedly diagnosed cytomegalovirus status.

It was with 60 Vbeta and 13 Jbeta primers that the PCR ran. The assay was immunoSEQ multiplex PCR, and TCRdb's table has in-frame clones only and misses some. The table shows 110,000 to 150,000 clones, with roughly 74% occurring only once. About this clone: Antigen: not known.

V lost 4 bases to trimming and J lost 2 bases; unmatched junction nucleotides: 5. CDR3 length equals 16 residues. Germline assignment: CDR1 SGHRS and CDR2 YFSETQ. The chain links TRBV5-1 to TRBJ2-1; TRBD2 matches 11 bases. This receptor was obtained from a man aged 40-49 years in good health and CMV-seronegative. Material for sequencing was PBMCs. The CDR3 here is CASSGPSGGTYNEQFF. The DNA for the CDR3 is TGCGCCAGCAGCGGACCTAGCGGGGGGACCTACAATGAGCAGTTCTTC.